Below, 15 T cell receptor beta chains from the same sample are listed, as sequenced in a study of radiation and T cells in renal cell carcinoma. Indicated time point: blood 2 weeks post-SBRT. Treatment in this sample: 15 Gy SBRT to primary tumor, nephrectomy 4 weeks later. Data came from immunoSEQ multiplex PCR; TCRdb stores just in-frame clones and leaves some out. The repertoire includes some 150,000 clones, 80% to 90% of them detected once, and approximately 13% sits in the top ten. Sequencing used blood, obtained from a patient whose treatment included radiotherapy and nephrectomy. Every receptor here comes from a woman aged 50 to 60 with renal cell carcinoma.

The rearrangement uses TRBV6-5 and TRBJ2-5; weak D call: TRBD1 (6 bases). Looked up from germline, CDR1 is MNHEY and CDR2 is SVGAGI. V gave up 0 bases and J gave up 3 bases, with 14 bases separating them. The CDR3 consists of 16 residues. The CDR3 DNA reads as TGTGCCAGCAGTTACTCTCCGGGACAAGAAAAAGAGACCCAGTACTTC. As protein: CASSYSPGQEKETQYF.

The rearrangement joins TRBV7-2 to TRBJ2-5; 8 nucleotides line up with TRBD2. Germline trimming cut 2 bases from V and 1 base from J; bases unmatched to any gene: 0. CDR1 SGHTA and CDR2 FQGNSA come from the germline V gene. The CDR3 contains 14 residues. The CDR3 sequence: CASSLSGGQETQYF. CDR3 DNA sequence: TGTGCCAGCAGCTTAAGCGGGGGCCAAGAGACCCAGTACTTC.

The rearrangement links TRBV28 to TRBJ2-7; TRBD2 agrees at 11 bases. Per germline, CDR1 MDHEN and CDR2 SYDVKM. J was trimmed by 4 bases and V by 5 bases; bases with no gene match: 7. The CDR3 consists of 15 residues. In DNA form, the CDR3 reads TGTGCCAGCAGTACGAGACTAGCGGGGTCATACGAGCAGTACTTC. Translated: CASSTRLAGSYEQYF.

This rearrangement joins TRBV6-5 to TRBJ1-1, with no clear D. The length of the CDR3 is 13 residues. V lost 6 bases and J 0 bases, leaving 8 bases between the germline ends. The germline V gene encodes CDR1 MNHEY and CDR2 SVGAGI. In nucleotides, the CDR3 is TGTGCCAGCAGACGCACTGTGAACACTGAAGCTTTCTTT. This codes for CASRRTVNTEAFF.

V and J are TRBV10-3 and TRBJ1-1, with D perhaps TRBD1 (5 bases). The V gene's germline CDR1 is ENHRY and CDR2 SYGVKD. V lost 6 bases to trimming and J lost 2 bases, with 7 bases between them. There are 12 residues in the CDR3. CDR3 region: CAIRGLNTEAFF. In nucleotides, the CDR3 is TGTGCCATCAGGGGACTCAACACTGAAGCTTTCTTT.

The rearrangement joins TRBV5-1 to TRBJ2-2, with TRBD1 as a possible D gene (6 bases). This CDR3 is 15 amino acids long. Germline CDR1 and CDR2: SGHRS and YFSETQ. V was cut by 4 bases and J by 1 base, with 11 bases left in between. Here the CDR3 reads CASSPGHRNTGELFF. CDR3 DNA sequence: TGCGCCAGCAGCCCGGGACATCGGAACACCGGGGAGCTGTTTTTT.

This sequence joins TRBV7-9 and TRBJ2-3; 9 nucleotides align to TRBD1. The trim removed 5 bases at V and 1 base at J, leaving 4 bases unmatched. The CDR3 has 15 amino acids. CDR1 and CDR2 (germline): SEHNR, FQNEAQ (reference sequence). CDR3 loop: CASSVRDRGTDTQYF. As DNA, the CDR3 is TGTGCCAGCAGCGTCCGGGACAGGGGCACAGATACGCAGTATTTT.

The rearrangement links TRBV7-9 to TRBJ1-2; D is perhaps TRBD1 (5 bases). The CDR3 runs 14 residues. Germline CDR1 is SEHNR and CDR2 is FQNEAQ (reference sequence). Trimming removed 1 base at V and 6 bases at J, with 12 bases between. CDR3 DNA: TGTGCCAGCAGCTTAGGGGGCGAAGGAAATGGCTACACCTTC. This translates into CASSLGGEGNGYTF. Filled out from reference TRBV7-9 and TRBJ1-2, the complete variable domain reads DTGVSQNPRHKITKRGQNVTFRCDPISEHNRLYWYRQTLGQGPEFLTYFQNEAQLEKSRLLSDRFSAERPKGSFSTLEIQRTEQGDSAMYLCASSLGGEGNGYTFGSGTRLTVV.

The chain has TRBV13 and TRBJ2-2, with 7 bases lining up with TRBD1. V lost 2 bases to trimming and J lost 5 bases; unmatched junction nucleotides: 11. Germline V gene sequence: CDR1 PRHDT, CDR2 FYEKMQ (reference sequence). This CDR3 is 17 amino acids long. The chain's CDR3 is CASSLLKTGSWTGELFF. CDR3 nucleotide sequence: TGTGCCAGCAGCTTACTAAAGACAGGGTCGTGGACCGGGGAGCTGTTTTTT.

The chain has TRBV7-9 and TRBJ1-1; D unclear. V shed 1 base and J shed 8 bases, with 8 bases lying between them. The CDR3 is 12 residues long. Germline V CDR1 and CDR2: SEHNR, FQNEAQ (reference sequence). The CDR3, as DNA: TGTGCCAGCAGCTTAGGGTGGAAAGAAGCTTTCTTT. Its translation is CASSLGWKEAFF.

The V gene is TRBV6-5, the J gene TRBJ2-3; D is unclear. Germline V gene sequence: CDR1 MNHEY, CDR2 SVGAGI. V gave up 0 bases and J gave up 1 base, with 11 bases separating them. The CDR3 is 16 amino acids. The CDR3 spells CASSYSTPPRTDTQYF. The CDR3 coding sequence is TGTGCCAGCAGTTACTCGACCCCCCCCCGCACAGATACGCAGTATTTT.

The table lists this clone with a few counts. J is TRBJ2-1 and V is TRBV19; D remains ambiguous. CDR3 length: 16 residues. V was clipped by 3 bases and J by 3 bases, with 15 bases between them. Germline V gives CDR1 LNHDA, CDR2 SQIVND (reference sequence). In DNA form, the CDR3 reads TGTGCCAGTAGTATCTTTAGCTCCGACGGCTACAATGAGCAGTTCTTC. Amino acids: CASSIFSSDGYNEQFF.

CDR3 residues: CASTVKGAVNTEAFF. DNA for the CDR3: TGTGCCAGTACCGTGAAGGGGGCGGTGAACACTGAAGCTTTCTTT. The chain couples TRBV19 to TRBJ1-1; 7 bases agree with TRBD1. V lost 7 bases and J lost 0; bases outside the gene matches: 8. The CDR3 extends over 15 amino acids. Per the germline V gene, CDR1 is LNHDA and CDR2 is SQIVND (reference sequence).

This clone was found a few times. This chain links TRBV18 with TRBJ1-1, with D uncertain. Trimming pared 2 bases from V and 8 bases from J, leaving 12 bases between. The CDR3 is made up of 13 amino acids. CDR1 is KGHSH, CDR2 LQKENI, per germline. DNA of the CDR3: TGTGCCAGCTCACCAAGCGGCAGGAGGGAAGCTTTCTTT. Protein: CASSPSGRREAFF.

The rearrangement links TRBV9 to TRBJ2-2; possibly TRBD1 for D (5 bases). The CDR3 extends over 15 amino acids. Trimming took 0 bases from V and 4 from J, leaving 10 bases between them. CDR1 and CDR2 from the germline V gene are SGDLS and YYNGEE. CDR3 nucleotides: TGTGCCAGCAGCGTAGATGGAAGGGGCACCGGGGAGCTGTTTTTT. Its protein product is CASSVDGRGTGELFF.